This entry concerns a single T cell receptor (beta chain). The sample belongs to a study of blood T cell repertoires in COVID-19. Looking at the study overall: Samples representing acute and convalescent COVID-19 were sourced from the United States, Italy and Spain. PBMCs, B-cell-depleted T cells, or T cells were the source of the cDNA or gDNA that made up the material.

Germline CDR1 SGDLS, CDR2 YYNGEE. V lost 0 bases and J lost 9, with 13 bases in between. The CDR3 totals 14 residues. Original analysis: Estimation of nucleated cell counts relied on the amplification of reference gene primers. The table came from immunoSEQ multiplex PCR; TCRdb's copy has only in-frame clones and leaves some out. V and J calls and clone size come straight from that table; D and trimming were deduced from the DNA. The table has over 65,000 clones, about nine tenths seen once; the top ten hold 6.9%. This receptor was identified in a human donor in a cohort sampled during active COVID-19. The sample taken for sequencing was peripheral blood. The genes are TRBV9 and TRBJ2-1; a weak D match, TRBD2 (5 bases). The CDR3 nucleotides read TGTGCCAGCAGCGTAGCCCCGGGATTTATTGAGCAGTTCTTC. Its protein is CASSVAPGFIEQFF.